The present TCR beta chain was sequenced within a study of Ad26.COV2.S vaccination and SARS-CoV-2 variants. As for the study in general: The vaccine Ad26.COV2.S was put into the muscle once, or twice with 56 days between.

Study-wide points: Vaccine recipients surpassed placebo recipients in spike-specific TCR breadth.

Here immunoSEQ multiplex PCR was the method, and the copy in TCRdb shows in-frame clones only, minus some. This sample yields 380,000 or so clones, of which 80% to 90% are seen a single time; under 6% belongs to the top ten. In germline, CDR1 is MDHEN, CDR2 SYDVKM. V was clipped by 6 bases and J by 3 bases; unmatched bases: 7. The CDR3 sequence is 15 residues long. To note about this clone: No antigen is known for it.

The treatment here: around 19 received Ad26.COV2.S at low or high dose, single or two shots; 5 received placebo; per-sample allocation not given. It was on day 63 after the first vaccine or placebo injection that samples were taken. The sample in question was peripheral blood, obtained in a trial of Ad26.COV2.S vaccine versus placebo. This rearrangement joins TRBV28 to TRBJ2-3; 9 bases align to TRBD1. This TCR was recovered from a person aged 18-60 years who received the Ad26.COV2.S COVID-19 vaccine or a placebo. In DNA, the CDR3 is TGTGCCAGCAGCCGCCGGGACAGGGATACAGATACGCAGTATTTT. Translation: CASSRRDRDTDTQYF.